This record looks at one T cell receptor beta chain sequence and its context. Its antigen is still unknown. With a constant-region primer, TCR beta cDNA was made from approximately 520 ng of total RNA. Library construction for TCR beta comprised three nested multiplex PCR rounds performed with slightly modified ARM-PCR. PCR rounds one and two used TRBV1-TRBV30 forward primers with a C-beta reverse primer for around 11 cycles each. MiXCR was run by TCRdb on the multiplex PCR reads, yielding one entry per CDR3 protein. The sample shows some 22,000 distinct CDR3 sequences, roughly 80% of them seen only once. DNA and RNA were both co-extracted from 20-30 mg of bulk tissue that had not been sorted. Per the germline V gene, CDR1 is SGHDT and CDR2 is YYEEEE. The CDR3 covers 14 residues. This sample is part of a study of tumor-infiltrating lymphocytes in primary liver carcinoma. Overall study context: Yields of productive TCRbeta reads ranged from roughly 3.5 to 7.13 million per sample and were similar across tissue types. General study points: Tumor-adjacent and tumor-blood pairs shared less of their repertoires than tumor region pairs shared.

The sample was liver tumor tissue from sampling region 5. Subset specified: tumor region T5, tumor centre. The chain recombines TRBV5-6 with TRBJ1-5; 7 bases match TRBD1. The J call may be faulty, since TRBJ2-3 better matches the DNA end. The sequence came from a woman between 25 and 40 years old with primary liver carcinoma and hepatitis B virus infection. The CDR3 coding sequence is TGTGCCAGCAGCACAGGGGACAGCAATCGGCCCCAGTATTTT. This gives the protein CASSTGDSNRPQYF.